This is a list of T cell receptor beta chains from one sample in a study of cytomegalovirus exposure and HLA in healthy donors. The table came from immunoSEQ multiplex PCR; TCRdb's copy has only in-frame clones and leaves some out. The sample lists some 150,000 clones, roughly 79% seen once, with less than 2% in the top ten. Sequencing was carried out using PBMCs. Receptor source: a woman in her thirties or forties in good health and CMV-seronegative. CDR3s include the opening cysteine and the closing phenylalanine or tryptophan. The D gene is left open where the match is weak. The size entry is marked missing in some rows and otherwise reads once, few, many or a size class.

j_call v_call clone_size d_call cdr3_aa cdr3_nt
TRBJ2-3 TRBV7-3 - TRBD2 CASSLFGGGTDTQYF TGTGCCAGCAGCTTATTTGGGGGAGGGACAGATACGCAGTATTTT
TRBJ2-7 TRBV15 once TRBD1 CATSLLGQGADEQYF TGTGCCACCAGCCTCTTGGGGCAGGGGGCGGACGAGCAGTACTTC
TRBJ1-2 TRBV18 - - CASSPPAFNYGYTF TGTGCCAGCTCACCACCGGCCTTTAACTATGGCTACACCTTC
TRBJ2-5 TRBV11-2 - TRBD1 CASSLVGTVQETQYF TGTGCCAGCAGCTTAGTCGGGACAGTACAAGAGACCCAGTACTTC
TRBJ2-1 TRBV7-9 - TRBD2 CASSLKRTSREQFF TGTGCCAGCAGCTTAAAACGGACTAGCCGTGAGCAGTTCTTC
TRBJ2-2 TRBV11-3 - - CASSLSLGQLNTGELFF TGTGCCAGCAGCTTAAGTTTGGGACAACTAAACACCGGGGAGCTGTTTTTT
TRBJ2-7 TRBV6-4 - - CASRPEPGASHEQYF TGTGCCAGCAGGCCCGAGCCAGGGGCTTCCCACGAGCAGTACTTC
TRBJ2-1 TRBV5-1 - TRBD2 CASSLDPTSGSSYNEQFF TGCGCCAGCAGCTTGGATCCGACTAGCGGGAGCTCCTACAATGAGCAGTTCTTC
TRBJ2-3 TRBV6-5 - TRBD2 CASSYKLAGGTDTQYF TGTGCCAGCAGTTACAAGCTAGCGGGAGGGACAGATACGCAGTATTTT
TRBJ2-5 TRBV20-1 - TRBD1 CSADRGETQYF TGCAGTGCTGACAGGGGGGAGACCCAGTACTTC
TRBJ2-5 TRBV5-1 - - CASSLDPDRQETQYF TGCGCCAGCAGCTTGGATCCGGACAGACAAGAGACCCAGTACTTC
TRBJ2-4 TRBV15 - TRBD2 CATTSRVAGEGNIQYF TGTGCCACCACCAGCCGGGTGGCGGGAGAGGGAAACATTCAGTACTTC
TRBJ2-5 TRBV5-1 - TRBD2 CASSEGTSGRSAQETQYF TGCGCCAGCAGCGAAGGGACTAGCGGGAGGTCCGCTCAAGAGACCCAGTACTTC
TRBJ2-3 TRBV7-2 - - CASSSVADTQYF TGTGCCAGCAGCTCGGTGGCAGATACGCAGTATTTT
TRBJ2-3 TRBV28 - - CASSLVGGSSTDTQYF TGTGCCAGCAGTTTAGTCGGCGGGTCTAGCACAGATACGCAGTATTTT
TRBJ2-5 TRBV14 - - CASSPMGGKETQYF TGTGCCAGCAGCCCTATGGGGGGAAAAGAGACCCAGTACTTC
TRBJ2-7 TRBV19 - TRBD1 CASSTGTVPYEQYF TGTGCCAGTAGTACCGGGACAGTTCCCTACGAGCAGTACTTC
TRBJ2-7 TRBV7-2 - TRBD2 CASSLVAGAYEQYF TGTGCCAGCAGCTTAGTAGCGGGAGCCTACGAGCAGTACTTC
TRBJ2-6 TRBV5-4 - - CASSSQASGANVLTF TGTGCCAGCAGCTCCCAGGCCTCTGGGGCCAACGTCCTGACTTTC
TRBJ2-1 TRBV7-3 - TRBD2 CASSLTMTSDIHEQFF TGTGCCAGCAGCTTAACTATGACTAGCGATATCCATGAGCAGTTCTTC
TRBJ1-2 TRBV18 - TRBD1 CASSPRQGGYGYTF TGTGCCAGCTCACCACGGCAGGGGGGCTATGGCTACACCTTC
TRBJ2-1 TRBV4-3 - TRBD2 CASSQDGIAGNEQFF TGCGCCAGCAGCCAAGACGGCATAGCGGGCAATGAGCAGTTCTTC
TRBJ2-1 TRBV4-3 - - CASSHSLAPNEQFF TGCGCCAGCAGCCATAGCCTAGCGCCTAATGAGCAGTTCTTC
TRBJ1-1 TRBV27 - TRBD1 CASSYPGQAEAFF TGTGCCAGCAGTTACCCGGGACAGGCTGAAGCTTTCTTT
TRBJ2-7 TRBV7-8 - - CASSLSLRVVTYEQYF TGTGCCAGCAGCTTAAGTTTGCGGGTGGTAACCTACGAGCAGTACTTC
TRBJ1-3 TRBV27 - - CASSPTTHTPGTGNTIYF TGTGCCAGCAGTCCCACTACCCATACCCCCGGGACTGGAAACACCATATATTTT
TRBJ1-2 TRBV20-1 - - CSARRDGDTF TGCAGTGCTAGAAGAGACGGGGACACCTTC
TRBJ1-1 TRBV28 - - CASSHFQAVTEAFF TGTGCCAGCAGTCACTTCCAGGCAGTAACTGAAGCTTTCTTT
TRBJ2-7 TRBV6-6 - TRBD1 CASSRDRGYEQYF TGTGCCAGCAGCCGGGACAGGGGCTACGAGCAGTACTTC
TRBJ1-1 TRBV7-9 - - CASSLGEASTEAFF TGTGCCAGCAGCTTAGGTGAGGCCTCCACTGAAGCTTTCTTT
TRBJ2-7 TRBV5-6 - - CASSPRGIVAQEQYF TGTGCCAGCAGCCCACGCGGGATAGTGGCACAGGAGCAGTACTTC
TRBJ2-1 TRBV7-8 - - CASSPNSRVPYNEQFF TGTGCCAGCAGCCCAAATTCGCGGGTTCCCTACAATGAGCAGTTCTTC
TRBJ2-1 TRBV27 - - CASSFSGVKQFF TGTGCCAGCAGTTTCTCAGGGGTAAAGCAGTTCTTC
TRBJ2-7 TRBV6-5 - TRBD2 CASSYASGAYEQYF TGTGCCAGCAGTTACGCTAGCGGAGCCTACGAGCAGTACTTC
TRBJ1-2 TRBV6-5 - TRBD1 CASSYSDRGVPYGYTF TGTGCCAGCAGTTACTCAGACAGGGGAGTCCCTTATGGCTACACCTTC
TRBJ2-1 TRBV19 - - CASSRGGSSYNEQFF TGTGCCAGTAGCAGGGGCGGGAGCTCCTACAATGAGCAGTTCTTC
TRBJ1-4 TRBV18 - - CASSPQPAGIANEKLFF TGTGCCAGCTCACCACAACCGGCGGGTATAGCAAATGAAAAACTGTTTTTT
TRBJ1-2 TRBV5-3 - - CARSFVAGTDYGYTF TGTGCCAGAAGCTTCGTGGCCGGGACTGACTATGGCTACACCTTC
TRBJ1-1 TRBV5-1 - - CASSLVPGGITEAFF TGCGCCAGCAGCTTGGTTCCGGGAGGGATCACTGAAGCTTTCTTT
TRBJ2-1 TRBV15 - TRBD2 CATSVGLAGGNNEQFF TGTGCCACCAGCGTGGGACTAGCGGGAGGGAACAATGAGCAGTTCTTC